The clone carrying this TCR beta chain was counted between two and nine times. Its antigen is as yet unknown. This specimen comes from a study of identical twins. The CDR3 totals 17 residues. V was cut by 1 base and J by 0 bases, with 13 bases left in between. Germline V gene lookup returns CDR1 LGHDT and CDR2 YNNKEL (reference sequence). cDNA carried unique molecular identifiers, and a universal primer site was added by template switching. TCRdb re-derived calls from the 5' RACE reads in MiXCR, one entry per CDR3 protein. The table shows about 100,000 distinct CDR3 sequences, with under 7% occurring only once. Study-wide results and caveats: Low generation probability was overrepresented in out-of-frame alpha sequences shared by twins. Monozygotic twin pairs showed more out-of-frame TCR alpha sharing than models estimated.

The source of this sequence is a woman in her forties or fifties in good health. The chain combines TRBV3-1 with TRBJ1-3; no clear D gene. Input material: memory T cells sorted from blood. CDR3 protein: CASSQVGGRLSGNTIYF. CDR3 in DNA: TGTGCCAGCAGCCAAGTGGGCGGGAGACTCTCTGGAAACACCATATATTTT.